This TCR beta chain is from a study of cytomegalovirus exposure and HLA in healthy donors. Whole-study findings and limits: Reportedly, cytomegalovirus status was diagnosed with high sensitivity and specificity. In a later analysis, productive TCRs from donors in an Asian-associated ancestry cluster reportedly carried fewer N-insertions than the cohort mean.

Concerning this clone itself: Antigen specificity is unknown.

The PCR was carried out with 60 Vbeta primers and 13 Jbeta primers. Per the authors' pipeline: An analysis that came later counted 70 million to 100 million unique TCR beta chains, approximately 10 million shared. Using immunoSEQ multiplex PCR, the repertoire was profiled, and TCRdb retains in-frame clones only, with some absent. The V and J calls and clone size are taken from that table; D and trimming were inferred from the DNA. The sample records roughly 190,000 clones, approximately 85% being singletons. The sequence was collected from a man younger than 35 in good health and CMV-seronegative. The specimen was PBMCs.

CDR3: CASSQDTGRVTEAFF. CDR3 nucleotide sequence: TGTGCCAGCAGCCAGGACACGGGGAGGGTGACTGAAGCTTTCTTT. This chain uses TRBV5-8 with TRBJ1-1, with D possibly being TRBD1 (5 bases). The CDR3 covers 15 residues. Trimming pared 4 bases from V and 5 bases from J, leaving 18 bases between. Germline V lookup: CDR1 SGHTS, CDR2 YDEGEE.